Below, 2 T cell receptor beta chains from the same sample are listed, as sequenced in a study of blood T cell repertoires in COVID-19. Assay used: immunoSEQ multiplex PCR; TCRdb lists only in-frame clones, some missing. Of fewer than 150,000 clones in the sample, approximately 80% were seen once. Sequencing used peripheral blood. These receptors originate from a woman at least 80 years old in a cohort sampled during active or convalescent COVID-19.

The chain joins TRBV19 to TRBJ2-3, with D possibly TRBD1 on 6 matching bases. The CDR3 sequence is 15 residues long. Trimming took off 2 bases at V and 3 bases at J, with 12 bases between the two ends. CDR1 and CDR2 from the germline V gene are LNHDA and SQIVND (reference sequence). CDR3 bases: TGTGCCAGTAGTATAAGGGGGAATCCTACAGATACGCAGTATTTT. As protein: CASSIRGNPTDTQYF.

The V call is TRBV5-8, the J call TRBJ1-1; TRBD1 agrees at 8 bases. Losses at the gene ends were 4 bases for V and 1 base for J; bases not matched to a gene: 6. Germline-derived CDR1 and CDR2 are SGHTS and YDEGEE. The CDR3 runs to 15 residues. The CDR3 sequence is CASSGGQVGNTEAFF. In DNA, the CDR3 is TGTGCCAGCAGCGGGGGACAGGTAGGGAACACTGAAGCTTTCTTT.